This T cell receptor (beta chain) was identified in a study of identical twins. Unique molecular identifiers were present on cDNA, and template switching added a universal primer site. In TCRdb, the 5' RACE reads were re-called with MiXCR into one record per CDR3 protein. The repertoire holds about 250,000 distinct CDR3 sequences, roughly 7.5% seen once, with less than 6.5% in the top ten. In this sample, this clonotype turned up a few times. These data were also reused for a study on yellow fever vaccine responses in identical twins.

The receptor's source is a woman between 18 and 29 years old in good health. Sequenced input: CD8+ T cells sorted from blood.

Here the CDR3 reads CASKPGTGSYEQYF. CDR3 coding DNA: TGTGCCAGTAAGCCTGGGACAGGCTCCTACGAGCAGTACTTC. V and J are TRBV19 and TRBJ2-7; 8 bases match TRBD1. The junction had 5 bases not matched to a gene; V was cut back by 7 bases and J by 0 bases. CDR1 is LNHDA, CDR2 SQIVND, per germline (reference sequence). CDR3 length: 14 amino acids.